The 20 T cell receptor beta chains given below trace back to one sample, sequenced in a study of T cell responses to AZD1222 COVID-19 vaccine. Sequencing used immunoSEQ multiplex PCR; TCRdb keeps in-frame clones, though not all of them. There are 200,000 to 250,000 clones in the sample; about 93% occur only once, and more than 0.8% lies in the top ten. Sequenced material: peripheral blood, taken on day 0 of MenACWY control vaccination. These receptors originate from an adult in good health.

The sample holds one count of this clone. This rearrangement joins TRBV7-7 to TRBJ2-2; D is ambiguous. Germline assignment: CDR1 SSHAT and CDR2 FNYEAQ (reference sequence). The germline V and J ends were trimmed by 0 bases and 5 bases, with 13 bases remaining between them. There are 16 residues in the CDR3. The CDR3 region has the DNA TGTGCCAGCAGCTTAGCCCCCGATCCCAAGACCGGGGAGCTGTTTTTT. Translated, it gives CASSLAPDPKTGELFF.

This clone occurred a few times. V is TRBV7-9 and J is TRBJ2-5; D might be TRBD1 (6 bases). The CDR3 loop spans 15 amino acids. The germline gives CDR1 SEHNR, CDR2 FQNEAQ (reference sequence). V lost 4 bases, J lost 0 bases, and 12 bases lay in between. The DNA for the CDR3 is TGTGCCAGCAGCTCCCCTAACAGGGACCAAGAGACCCAGTACTTC. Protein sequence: CASSSPNRDQETQYF.

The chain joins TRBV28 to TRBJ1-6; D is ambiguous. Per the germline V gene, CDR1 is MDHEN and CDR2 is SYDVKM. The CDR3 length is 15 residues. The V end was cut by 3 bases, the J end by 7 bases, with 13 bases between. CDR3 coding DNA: TGTGCCAGCAGTTTGGAGTTCTCCCTCAATTCACCCCTCCACTTT. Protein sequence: CASSLEFSLNSPLHF.

The CDR3 sequence is CASSLGSGANVLTF. DNA of the CDR3: TGCGCCAGCAGCTTAGGCTCTGGGGCCAACGTCCTGACTTTC. The V call is TRBV5-1, the J call TRBJ2-6; D not resolved. The CDR3 runs to 14 residues. Trimming left V 2 bases short and J 0 bases short, with 3 bases between. Germline V gene sequence: CDR1 SGHRS, CDR2 YFSETQ.

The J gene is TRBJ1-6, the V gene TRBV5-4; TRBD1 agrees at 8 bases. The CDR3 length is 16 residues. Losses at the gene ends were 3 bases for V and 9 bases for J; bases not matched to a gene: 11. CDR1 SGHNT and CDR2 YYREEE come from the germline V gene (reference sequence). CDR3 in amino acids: CASSSPDRGSRSPLHF. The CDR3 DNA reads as TGTGCCAGCAGCTCTCCTGACAGGGGTTCGCGTTCACCCCTCCACTTT.

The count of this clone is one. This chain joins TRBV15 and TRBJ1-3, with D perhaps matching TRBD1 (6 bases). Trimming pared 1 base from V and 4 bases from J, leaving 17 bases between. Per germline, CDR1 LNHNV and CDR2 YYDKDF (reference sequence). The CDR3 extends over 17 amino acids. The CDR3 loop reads CATSRATGMPLGNTIYF. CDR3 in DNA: TGTGCCACCAGCAGAGCAACAGGGATGCCACTGGGAAACACCATATATTTT.

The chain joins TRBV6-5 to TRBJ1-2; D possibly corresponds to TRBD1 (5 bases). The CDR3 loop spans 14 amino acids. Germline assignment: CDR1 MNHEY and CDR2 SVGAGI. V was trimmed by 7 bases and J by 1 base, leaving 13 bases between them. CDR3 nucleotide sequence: TGTGCCAGCAAAGGCAGACAGATTAACTATGGCTACACCTTC. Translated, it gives CASKGRQINYGYTF.

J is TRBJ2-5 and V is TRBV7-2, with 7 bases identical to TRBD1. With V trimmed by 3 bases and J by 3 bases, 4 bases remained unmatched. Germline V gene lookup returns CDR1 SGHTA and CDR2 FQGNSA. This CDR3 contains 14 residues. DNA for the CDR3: TGTGCCAGCAGCTTTTCCGGGACAGAAGAGACCCAGTACTTC. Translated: CASSFSGTEETQYF.

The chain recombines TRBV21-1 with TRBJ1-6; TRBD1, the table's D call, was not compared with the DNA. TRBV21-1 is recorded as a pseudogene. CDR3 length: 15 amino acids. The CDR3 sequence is CASSNGTGSNSPLHF. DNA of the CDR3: TGTGCCAGCAGCAACGGGACAGGTAGTAATTCACCCCTCCACTTT.

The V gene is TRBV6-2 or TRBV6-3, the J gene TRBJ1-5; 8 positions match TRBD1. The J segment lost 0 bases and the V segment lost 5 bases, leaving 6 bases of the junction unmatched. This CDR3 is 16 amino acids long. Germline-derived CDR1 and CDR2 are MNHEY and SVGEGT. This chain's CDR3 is CASSETGVFSNQPQHF. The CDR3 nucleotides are TGTGCCAGCAGTGAGACAGGGGTGTTTAGCAATCAGCCCCAGCATTTT.

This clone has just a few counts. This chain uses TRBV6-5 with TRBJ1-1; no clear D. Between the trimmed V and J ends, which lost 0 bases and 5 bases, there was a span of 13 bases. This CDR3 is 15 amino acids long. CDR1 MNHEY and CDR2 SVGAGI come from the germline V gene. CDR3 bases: TGTGCCAGCAGTTACTCGGAGAGGGTTCGGACTGAAGCTTTCTTT. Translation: CASSYSERVRTEAFF.

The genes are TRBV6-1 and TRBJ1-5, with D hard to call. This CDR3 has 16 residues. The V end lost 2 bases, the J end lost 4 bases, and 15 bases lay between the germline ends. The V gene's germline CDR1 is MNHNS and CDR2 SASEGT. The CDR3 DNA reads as TGTGCCAGCAGTGAACGTGAGGAGTACAGAAATCAGCCCCAGCATTTT. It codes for CASSEREEYRNQPQHF.

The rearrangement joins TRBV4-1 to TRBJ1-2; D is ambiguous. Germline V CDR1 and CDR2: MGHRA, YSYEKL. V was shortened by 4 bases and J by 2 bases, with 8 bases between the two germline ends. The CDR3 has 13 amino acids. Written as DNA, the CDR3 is TGCGCCAGCAGCCCCCTGGGGAACTATGGCTACACCTTC. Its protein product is CASSPLGNYGYTF.

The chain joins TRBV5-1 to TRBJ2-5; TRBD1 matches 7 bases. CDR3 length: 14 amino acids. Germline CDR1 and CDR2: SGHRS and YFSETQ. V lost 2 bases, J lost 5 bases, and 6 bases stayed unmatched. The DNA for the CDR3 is TGCGCCAGCAGCTTACAGGGGATGGGGGAGACCCAGTACTTC. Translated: CASSLQGMGETQYF.

The CDR3 DNA is TGTGCCAGCAGCTCTTTATCGGGGGTAAATAACGAGCAGTACTTC. It encodes CASSSLSGVNNEQYF. The rearrangement joins TRBV5-4 to TRBJ2-7, with D possibly TRBD2 on 6 matching bases. The V gene's germline CDR1 is SGHNT and CDR2 YYREEE (reference sequence). There are 15 residues in the CDR3. Trimming stripped 3 bases from V and 5 bases from J, with 18 bases between.

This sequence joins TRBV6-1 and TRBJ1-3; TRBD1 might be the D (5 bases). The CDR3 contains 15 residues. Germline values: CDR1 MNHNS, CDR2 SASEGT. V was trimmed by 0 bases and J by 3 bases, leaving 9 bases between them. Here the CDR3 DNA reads TGTGCCAGCAGTGAAGCGGGGCAGGGTGGAAACACCATATATTTT. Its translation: CASSEAGQGGNTIYF.

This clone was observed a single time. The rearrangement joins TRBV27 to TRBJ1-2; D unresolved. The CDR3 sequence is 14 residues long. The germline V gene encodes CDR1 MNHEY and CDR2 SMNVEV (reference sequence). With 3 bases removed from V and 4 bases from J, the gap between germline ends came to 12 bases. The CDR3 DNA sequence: TGTGCCAGCAGTTTGGCGGATTTAGGCTATGGCTACACCTTC. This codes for CASSLADLGYGYTF.

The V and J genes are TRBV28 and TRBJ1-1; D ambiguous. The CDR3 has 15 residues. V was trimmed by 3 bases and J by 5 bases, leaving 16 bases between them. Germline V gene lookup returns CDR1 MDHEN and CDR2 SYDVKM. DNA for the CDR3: TGTGCCAGCAGTTTTGATTGGAGCGGGAGGACTGAAGCTTTCTTT. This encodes CASSFDWSGRTEAFF.

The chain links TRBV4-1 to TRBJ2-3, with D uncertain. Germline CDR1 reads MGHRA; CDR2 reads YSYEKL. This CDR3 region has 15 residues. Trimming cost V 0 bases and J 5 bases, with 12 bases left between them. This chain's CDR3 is CASSQDIFRVDTQYF. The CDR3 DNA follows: TGCGCCAGCAGCCAAGATATCTTTCGTGTAGATACGCAGTATTTT.

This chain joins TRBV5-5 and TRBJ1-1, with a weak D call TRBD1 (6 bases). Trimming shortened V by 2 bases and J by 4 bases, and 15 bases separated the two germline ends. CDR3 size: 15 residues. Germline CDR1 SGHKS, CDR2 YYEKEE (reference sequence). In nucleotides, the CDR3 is TGTGCCAGCAGCTTCGTCGGGACACAGGGCACTGAAGCTTTCTTT. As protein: CASSFVGTQGTEAFF.